Below are 5 T cell receptor beta chains sequenced from a single sample in a study of blood T cell repertoires in COVID-19. Here immunoSEQ multiplex PCR was the method, and the copy in TCRdb shows in-frame clones only, minus some. The sample consists of 180,000 or so clones, roughly 89% of them appearing once. Sequencing input: peripheral blood. The receptors come from a middle-aged man with acute or convalescent COVID-19.

This chain joins TRBV6-5 and TRBJ1-2; D uncertain. Germline V gene data show CDR1 as MNHEY and CDR2 as SVGAGI. The CDR3 has 13 amino acids. Trimming pared 6 bases from V and 8 bases from J, leaving 16 bases between. DNA of the CDR3: TGTGCCAGCAGCTCGACCGGAGTTGGAGGCTACACCTTC. Its translation: CASSSTGVGGYTF.

The chain combines TRBV4-2 with TRBJ1-2; 9 nucleotides line up with TRBD1. Germline CDR1 and CDR2: LGHNA and YNFKEQ. V gave up 3 bases and J gave up 7 bases; unmatched junction bases: 6. This CDR3 comprises 14 residues. CDR3 sequence (DNA): TGTGCCAGCAGCCAGCCCGGGACAGGGAGTGGCTACACCTTC. This codes for CASSQPGTGSGYTF.

J is TRBJ2-1 and V is TRBV2; 8 bases match TRBD1. The ends lost 1 base at V and 8 bases at J; junction bases unmatched: 7. Germline CDR1 reads SNHLY; CDR2 reads FYNNEI. The CDR3 length is 15 residues. CDR3 nucleotide sequence: TGTGCCAGCAGTGAAGTAACAGGGGGAAGGTATGAGCAGTTCTTC. Amino acids: CASSEVTGGRYEQFF.

DNA for the CDR3: TGTGCCAGCAGCCAAACTTTGGTTAACCTGTTAGAGCAGTACTTC. Residues: CASSQTLVNLLEQYF. The chain joins TRBV3-1 (or the pseudogene TRBV3-2) to TRBJ2-7, with unresolved D. The CDR3 is 15 residues long. The V end lost 2 bases, the J end lost 7 bases, and 18 bases lay between the germline ends. Per germline, CDR1 LGHDT and CDR2 YNNKEL (reference sequence).

The chain joins TRBV5-1 to TRBJ1-6; D possibly corresponds to TRBD1 (6 bases). V dropped 0 bases and J dropped 8 bases, with 9 bases sitting between them. This CDR3 contains 14 residues. Germline V CDR1 and CDR2: SGHRS, YFSETQ. CDR3 coding DNA: TGCGCCAGCAGCTTGGAACAGGGACATTCACCCCTCCACTTT. It is translated as CASSLEQGHSPLHF.